Given below is one T cell receptor (beta chain) in context. The antigen remains undetermined. The source of the sample is a study of shared clonotypes between healthy human individuals. The study's findings and limits: Memory subsets generally showed lower estimated richness than naive subsets.

The assay was immunoSEQ multiplex PCR, and TCRdb's table has in-frame clones only and misses some. This sample carries hundreds of thousands of clones, roughly 96% of them seen once, and the ten largest clones take around 0.1%. CDR1 and CDR2 from the germline V gene are MNHNS and SASEGT. The CDR3 runs 16 residues. J gave up 6 bases and V 4 bases, and 11 bases lay outside the gene matches. In the naive CD8 group, cells lacked CD45RO and were positively selected for CCR7, so terminally differentiated effector memory CD45RA+ cells were left out. The origin of this receptor is a woman in her twenties or thirties in good health. Sequencing used naive CD8+ T cells sorted from blood. The rearrangement joins TRBV6-1 to TRBJ2-2; 7 bases align to TRBD1. The CDR3 here is CASSGGTTGIAGELFF. Written as DNA, the CDR3 is TGTGCCAGCAGTGGGGGCACGACAGGGATTGCCGGGGAGCTGTTTTTT.